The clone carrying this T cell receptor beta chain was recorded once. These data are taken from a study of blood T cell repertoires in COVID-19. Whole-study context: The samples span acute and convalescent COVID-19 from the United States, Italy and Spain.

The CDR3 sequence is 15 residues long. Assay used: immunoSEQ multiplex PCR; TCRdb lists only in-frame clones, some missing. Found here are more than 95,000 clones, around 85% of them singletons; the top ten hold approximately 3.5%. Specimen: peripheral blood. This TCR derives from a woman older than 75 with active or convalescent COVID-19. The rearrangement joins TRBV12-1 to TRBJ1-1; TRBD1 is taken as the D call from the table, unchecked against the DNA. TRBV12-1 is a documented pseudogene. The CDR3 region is CASSPTGLANTEAFF. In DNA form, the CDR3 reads TGTGCCAGCAGCCCCACAGGGTTAGCGAACACTGAAGCTTTCTTT.